Listed below are T cell receptor beta chains from one sample, sequenced in a study of blood T cell repertoires in COVID-19. Sequencing used immunoSEQ multiplex PCR; TCRdb keeps in-frame clones, though not all of them. The sample includes about 170,000 clones, around 82% seen only once; the top ten take roughly 1.9%. Sequencing was done on a sample of peripheral blood. All receptors derive from an elderly woman with acute or convalescent COVID-19. The CDR3 runs from the conserved cysteine through the conserved F or W. The order of the fields is J gene, clone size, V gene, D gene, CDR3 protein, CDR3 DNA. The D gene is left open where the match is weak. Clone size is not always given. Where it is, it says once, few, many or a class for expanded clones.

J gene: TRBJ1-2; clone size: NA; V gene: TRBV5-1; D gene: NA; CDR3 protein: CASSGGNYGYTF; CDR3 DNA: TGCGCCAGCAGCGGCGGAAACTATGGCTACACCTTC
J gene: TRBJ2-7; clone size: NA; V gene: TRBV7-9; D gene: NA; CDR3 protein: CASSPGRQLAYEQYF; CDR3 DNA: TGTGCCAGCAGCCCCGGACGACAGTTAGCCTACGAGCAGTACTTC
J gene: TRBJ1-4; clone size: NA; V gene: TRBV2; D gene: NA; CDR3 protein: CASSVDRPGQTTNEKLFF; CDR3 DNA: TGTGCCAGCAGTGTCGACAGGCCAGGGCAAACAACTAATGAAAAACTGTTTTTT
J gene: TRBJ1-1; clone size: NA; V gene: TRBV29-1; D gene: TRBD1; CDR3 protein: CSVAGQGEAFF; CDR3 DNA: TGCAGCGTTGCCGGACAGGGAGAAGCTTTCTTT
J gene: TRBJ2-3; clone size: NA; V gene: TRBV28; D gene: TRBD2; CDR3 protein: CASRKRGRTDTQYF; CDR3 DNA: TGTGCCAGCAGAAAGCGGGGTCGCACAGATACGCAGTATTTT
J gene: TRBJ1-1; clone size: NA; V gene: TRBV6-5; D gene: TRBD1; CDR3 protein: CASSATGRNTEAFF; CDR3 DNA: TGTGCCAGCAGCGCGACAGGGAGGAACACTGAAGCTTTCTTT
J gene: TRBJ1-3; clone size: NA; V gene: TRBV29-1; D gene: NA; CDR3 protein: CSVALRTPGNTIYF; CDR3 DNA: TGCAGCGTTGCCTTACGGACTCCAGGAAACACCATATATTTT
J gene: TRBJ1-5; clone size: few; V gene: TRBV10-1; D gene: NA; CDR3 protein: CASSEAGLPQHF; CDR3 DNA: TGCGCCAGCAGTGAGGCAGGGCTGCCCCAGCATTTT
J gene: TRBJ2-5; clone size: NA; V gene: TRBV7-6; D gene: TRBD2; CDR3 protein: CASSLLLAGSGETQYF; CDR3 DNA: TGTGCCAGCAGCTTACTCCTAGCGGGATCGGGGGAGACCCAGTACTTC
J gene: TRBJ1-2; clone size: NA; V gene: TRBV30; D gene: NA; CDR3 protein: CAWNLGGYGYTF; CDR3 DNA: TGTGCCTGGAACCTAGGGGGCTATGGCTACACCTTC
J gene: TRBJ1-2; clone size: few; V gene: TRBV30; D gene: NA; CDR3 protein: CAWSVPPGASYGYTF; CDR3 DNA: TGTGCCTGGAGTGTCCCCCCAGGGGCATCATATGGCTACACCTTC
J gene: TRBJ2-7; clone size: once; V gene: TRBV19; D gene: TRBD2; CDR3 protein: CASSITSAAYEQYF; CDR3 DNA: TGTGCCAGTAGTATAACTAGCGCTGCTTACGAGCAGTACTTC
J gene: TRBJ1-2; clone size: NA; V gene: TRBV5-4; D gene: NA; CDR3 protein: CASSLGQNYGYTF; CDR3 DNA: TGTGCCAGCAGCTTAGGACAGAACTATGGCTACACCTTC
J gene: TRBJ2-2; clone size: NA; V gene: TRBV6-6; D gene: NA; CDR3 protein: CASSPGGWDGELFF; CDR3 DNA: TGTGCCAGCAGCCCAGGGGGGTGGGACGGGGAGCTGTTTTTT
J gene: TRBJ2-7; clone size: NA; V gene: TRBV28; D gene: NA; CDR3 protein: CASSLVASSYEQYF; CDR3 DNA: TGTGCCAGCAGTTTGGTGGCATCCTCCTACGAGCAGTACTTC
J gene: TRBJ2-5; clone size: NA; V gene: TRBV7-6; D gene: NA; CDR3 protein: CASSLVGSGLPGEETQYF; CDR3 DNA: TGTGCCAGCAGCTTAGTGGGGTCGGGACTGCCGGGGGAAGAGACCCAGTACTTC
J gene: TRBJ2-7; clone size: NA; V gene: TRBV2; D gene: NA; CDR3 protein: CASTEEAFKGSKSSEQYF; CDR3 DNA: TGTGCCAGCACGGAGGAGGCTTTTAAAGGCTCAAAGTCTAGCGAGCAGTACTTC
J gene: TRBJ1-5; clone size: NA; V gene: TRBV19; D gene: TRBD1; CDR3 protein: CASTPNRDRDQPQHF; CDR3 DNA: TGTGCCAGTACCCCTAACCGGGACAGGGATCAGCCCCAGCATTTT
J gene: TRBJ2-5; clone size: NA; V gene: TRBV7-2; D gene: NA; CDR3 protein: CASSPIGRETQYF; CDR3 DNA: TGTGCCAGCAGCCCTATCGGGAGAGAGACCCAGTACTTC
J gene: TRBJ1-2; clone size: NA; V gene: TRBV28; D gene: NA; CDR3 protein: CASSPFYGRVDNYGYTF; CDR3 DNA: TGTGCCAGCAGTCCCTTTTATGGCAGGGTGGACAACTATGGCTACACCTTC
J gene: TRBJ2-5; clone size: NA; V gene: TRBV19; D gene: NA; CDR3 protein: CASSIGLAYQETQYF; CDR3 DNA: TGTGCCAGTAGTATAGGCCTAGCGTACCAAGAGACCCAGTACTTC
J gene: TRBJ1-4; clone size: NA; V gene: TRBV5-4; D gene: NA; CDR3 protein: CASSSQETNEKLFF; CDR3 DNA: TGTGCCAGCAGCTCCCAGGAAACGAATGAAAAACTGTTTTTT
J gene: TRBJ2-5; clone size: once; V gene: TRBV19; D gene: TRBD2; CDR3 protein: CASSKASGVQETQYF; CDR3 DNA: TGTGCCAGTAGTAAGGCCAGCGGGGTACAAGAGACCCAGTACTTC